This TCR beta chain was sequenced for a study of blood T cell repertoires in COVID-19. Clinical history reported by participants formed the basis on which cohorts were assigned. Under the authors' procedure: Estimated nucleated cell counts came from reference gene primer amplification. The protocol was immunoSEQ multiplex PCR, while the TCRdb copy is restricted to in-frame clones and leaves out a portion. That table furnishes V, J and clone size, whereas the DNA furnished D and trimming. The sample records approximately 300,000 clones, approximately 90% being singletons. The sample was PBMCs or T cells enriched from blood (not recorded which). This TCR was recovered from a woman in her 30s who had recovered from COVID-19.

CDR3 amino acids: CASRAAGDEAFF. The DNA of the CDR3 is TGTGCCAGCCGTGCGGCAGGGGATGAAGCTTTCTTT. The rearrangement uses TRBV28 and TRBJ1-1, with D perhaps TRBD1 (6 bases). The CDR3 consists of 12 residues. Germline CDR1 is MDHEN and CDR2 is SYDVKM. V lost 8 bases, J lost 7 bases, and 14 bases lay in between.